The entry that follows covers one T cell receptor (beta chain) sequence. This sample was included in a study of blood T cell repertoires in COVID-19. Study-wide context: The United States, Italy and Spain supplied acute and convalescent COVID-19 samples. T cells, B-cell-depleted T cells, or PBMCs supplied cDNA or gDNA.

In the original analysis: Quantification of nucleated cells was approximated via reference gene primer amplification. Produced via immunoSEQ multiplex PCR; TCRdb's table is partial and in-frame only. From that table come the V and J calls and clone size; the DNA was used to work out D and trimming. The data show about 98,000 clones, approximately 82% seen once. Germline CDR1 reads DFQATT; CDR2 reads SNEGSKA (reference sequence). With 3 bases clipped from V and 8 bases from J, the junction kept 6 bases outside the gene matches. CDR3 length equals 13 residues. This chain links TRBV20-1 with TRBJ1-4, with TRBD1 matching 7 bases. The receptor's source is a man aged 65-85 years with active or convalescent COVID-19. Material: peripheral blood. CDR3 loop: CSASEGAFEKLFF. The CDR3 DNA reads as TGCAGTGCTAGTGAGGGGGCCTTCGAAAAACTGTTTTTT.